Sequencing of this T cell receptor beta chain was carried out in a study of spatial heterogeneity in lung cancer. Points from the study as a whole: Expanded intratumoral alpha and beta TCR counts tracked tumor mutation counts. Numbers of ubiquitous and regional expanded TCRs tracked ubiquitous and regional nonsynonymous mutation counts, respectively.

As to time point: sample taken at primary tumor resection. Tumor, nontumor lung or frozen PBMC supplied whole RNA that was sequenced unsorted. V lost 5 bases, J lost 0 bases, and 11 bases lay in between. Germline V gene sequence: CDR1 LNHDA, CDR2 SQIVND (reference sequence). This CDR3 comprises 15 residues. This clonotype has a count of ten or more. Its antigen is unknown. One entry per CDR3 protein, called by TCRdb with MiXCR from the 5' RACE reads. The repertoire holds about 13,000 distinct CDR3 sequences, with around 3.1% as singletons. This chain uses TRBV19 with TRBJ1-5, with a tentative D call TRBD1 (6 bases). The sequence was obtained from a male donor with early-stage non-small cell lung cancer. The sequencing used lung tumor tissue, collected at surgery. DNA for the CDR3: TGTGCCAGTAGTGGCCGGGGGCTTAGCAATCAGCCCCAGCATTTT. Residues: CASSGRGLSNQPQHF.